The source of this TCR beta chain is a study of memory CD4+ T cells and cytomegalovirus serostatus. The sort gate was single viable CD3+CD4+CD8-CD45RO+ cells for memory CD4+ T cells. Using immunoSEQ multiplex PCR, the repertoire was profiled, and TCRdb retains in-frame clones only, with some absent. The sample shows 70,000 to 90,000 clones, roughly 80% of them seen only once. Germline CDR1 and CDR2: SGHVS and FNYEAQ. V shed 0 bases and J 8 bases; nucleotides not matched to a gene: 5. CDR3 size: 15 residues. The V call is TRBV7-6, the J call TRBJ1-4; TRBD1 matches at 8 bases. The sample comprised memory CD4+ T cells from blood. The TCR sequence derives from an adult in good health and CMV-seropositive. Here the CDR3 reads CASSLAGQGREKLFF. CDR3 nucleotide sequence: TGTGCCAGCAGCTTAGCAGGACAGGGTAGAGAAAAACTGTTTTTT.